These 17 T cell receptor beta chains were all obtained from the same sample, sequenced in a study of blood T cell repertoires in COVID-19. Produced via immunoSEQ multiplex PCR; TCRdb's table is partial and in-frame only. The repertoire holds 210,000 or so clones, with roughly 80% as singletons. Sequenced: peripheral blood. The receptor set was obtained from a human donor in a cohort sampled during active COVID-19.

The chain links TRBV7-3 to TRBJ2-1, with 8 bases identical to TRBD1. After removal of 3 bases from V and 5 bases from J, the junction contained 3 bases not matched to a gene. Per the germline V gene, CDR1 is SGHTA and CDR2 is FQGTGA. The CDR3 sequence is 14 residues long. CDR3 coding DNA: TGTGCCAGCAGCTTGGACAGGGCCGACAATGAGCAGTTCTTC. It specifies CASSLDRADNEQFF.

J is TRBJ1-1 and V is TRBV10-3; D is unresolved. The CDR3 length is 15 residues. The V gene lost 10 bases and the J gene lost 5 bases, with 23 bases spanning the gap. Germline CDR1 reads ENHRY; CDR2 reads SYGVKD. The CDR3 sequence: CASQTGTTQRTEAFF. The CDR3 DNA follows: TGTGCCAGTCAGACTGGCACCACCCAACGAACTGAAGCTTTCTTT.

In its sample, this clone was seen many times. The chain couples TRBV10-3 to TRBJ1-2; D unclear. This CDR3 region has 12 residues. CDR1 is ENHRY, CDR2 SYGVKD, per germline. The V gene lost 3 bases and the J gene lost 4 bases, with 6 bases spanning the gap. The CDR3 sequence is CAISDGGYGYTF. The CDR3 DNA reads as TGTGCCATCAGTGATGGAGGCTATGGCTACACCTTC.

The chain combines TRBV3-1 (or the pseudogene TRBV3-2) with TRBJ2-3; TRBD2 agrees at 8 bases. The CDR3 contains 15 residues. V gave up 4 bases and J gave up 5 bases; unmatched junction bases: 8. The V gene's germline CDR1 is LGHDT and CDR2 YNNKEL (reference sequence). The CDR3 loop is CASSLTPGGGDTQYF. The CDR3 nucleotides are TGTGCCAGCAGCCTCACGCCGGGAGGGGGAGATACGCAGTATTTT.

This chain links TRBV24-1 with TRBJ1-2; the match to TRBD1 covers 9 bases. CDR1 KGHDR and CDR2 SFDVKD come from the germline V gene. V gave up 6 bases and J gave up 0 bases; unmatched junction bases: 7. The CDR3 length is 16 residues. CDR3 bases: TGTGCCACCAGTCGAGGACAGGGGTCAACTAACTATGGCTACACCTTC. Translating it yields CATSRGQGSTNYGYTF.

The V gene is TRBV10-3, the J gene TRBJ2-1; 8 positions match TRBD2. V dropped 10 bases and J dropped 6; count of bases not matched to a gene: 11. The CDR3 covers 14 residues. Per germline, CDR1 ENHRY and CDR2 SYGVKD. The CDR3 here is CATAQGLEVNEQFF. The CDR3 nucleotides are TGTGCCACTGCCCAGGGACTAGAGGTCAATGAGCAGTTCTTC.

This CDR3 reads CASSMIGGDQYV. CDR3 nucleotides: TGTGCCAGCAGTATGATAGGGGGGGATCAGTACGTC. The gene calls are TRBV2 and TRBJ2-7; tentative D call: TRBD2 (7 bases). This CDR3 is 12 amino acids long. V was trimmed by 5 bases and J by 10 bases, leaving 15 bases between them. Germline CDR1 reads SNHLY; CDR2 reads FYNNEI.

The chain employs TRBV5-1 and TRBJ2-7, with D uncertain. The CDR3 is 13 amino acids. CDR1 SGHRS and CDR2 YFSETQ come from the germline V gene. V lost 3 bases to trimming and J lost 3 bases, with 10 bases between them. The CDR3 DNA follows: TGCGCCAGCAGCTCCGCGAGCAACTACGAGCAGTACTTC. Translated: CASSSASNYEQYF.

V and J are TRBV19 and TRBJ2-1, with TRBD2 identical over 8 bases. J gave up 7 bases and V 5 bases, and 13 bases lay outside the gene matches. CDR3 length equals 16 residues. The germline V gene has CDR1 LNHDA and CDR2 SQIVND (reference sequence). CDR3 region: CASSPAELAAYNEQFF. DNA for the CDR3: TGTGCCAGTAGTCCGGCGGAACTAGCGGCGTATAATGAGCAGTTCTTC.

The chain is built from TRBV5-8 and TRBJ1-1, with D perhaps TRBD1 (6 bases). This CDR3 is built from 15 residues. From germline, CDR1 is SGHTS and CDR2 YDEGEE. V was shortened by 4 bases and J by 4 bases, with 17 bases between the two germline ends. The CDR3 region is CASSAGGIQGTEAFF. CDR3 in DNA: TGTGCCAGCAGCGCGGGGGGCATCCAGGGCACTGAAGCTTTCTTT. Drawing the rest from reference TRBV5-8 and TRBJ1-1, the complete variable domain is EAGVTQSPTHLIKTRGQQATLRCSPISGHTSVYWYQQALGLGLQFLLWYDEGEERNRGNFPPRFSGRQFPNYSSELNVNALELEDSALYLCASSAGGIQGTEAFFGQGTRLTVV.

V and J are TRBV28 and TRBJ1-2; 10 bases map to TRBD1. Germline V CDR1 and CDR2: MDHEN, SYDVKM. The CDR3 sequence is 16 residues long. V shed 4 bases, J shed 7 bases, and the junction held 12 bases outside the gene matches. CDR3 in amino acids: CASSSATGTGDGGYTF. The DNA for the CDR3 is TGTGCCAGCAGTTCAGCCACCGGGACAGGGGATGGTGGCTACACCTTC.

V gene TRBV28 combines with J gene TRBJ1-1; D is possibly TRBD1 (5 bases). Germline V lookup: CDR1 MDHEN, CDR2 SYDVKM. The CDR3 covers 16 residues. V was shortened by 2 bases and J by 0 bases, with 13 bases between the two germline ends. CDR3 nucleotide sequence: TGTGCCAGCAGTTTAAGGCGACAGTTCATGAACACTGAAGCTTTCTTT. Encoded protein: CASSLRRQFMNTEAFF. The variable domain in full, completed from reference TRBV28 and TRBJ1-1, reads DVKVTQSSRYLVKRTGEKVFLECVQDMDHENMFWYRQDPGLGLRLIYFSYDVKMKEKGDIPEGYSVSREKKERFSLILESASTNQTSMYLCASSLRRQFMNTEAFFGQGTRLTVV.

This chain joins TRBV4-1 and TRBJ1-2, with 7 bases lining up with TRBD1. The germline V gene encodes CDR1 MGHRA and CDR2 YSYEKL. The CDR3 sequence is 14 residues long. The J segment lost 7 bases and the V segment lost 0 bases, leaving 5 bases of the junction unmatched. The CDR3 bases are TGCGCCAGCAGCCAAGAGACAGGGATGGGTGGCTACACCTTC. It is translated as CASSQETGMGGYTF.

The chain combines TRBV19 with TRBJ1-4, with D maybe TRBD1 (5 bases). V was clipped by 6 bases and J by 5 bases, with 16 bases between them. In germline, CDR1 is LNHDA, CDR2 SQIVND (reference sequence). The length of the CDR3 is 15 residues. The CDR3 is CASRSTGTINEKLFF. The CDR3 region has the DNA TGTGCCAGTAGATCGACCGGGACTATAAATGAAAAACTGTTTTTT.

This chain connects TRBV6-5 to TRBJ1-6; weak D call: TRBD1 (6 bases). This CDR3 is 16 amino acids long. V was trimmed by 0 bases and J by 8 bases, leaving 14 bases between them. Germline V gives CDR1 MNHEY, CDR2 SVGAGI. The CDR3 here is CASSYSARTADSPLHF. DNA of the CDR3: TGTGCCAGCAGTTACTCGGCGAGGACAGCTGATTCACCCCTCCACTTT.

This chain joins TRBV19 and TRBJ2-3; TRBD1 agrees at 11 bases. The CDR3 is 16 amino acids. V was clipped by 5 bases and J by 5 bases; unmatched bases: 9. The germline V gene encodes CDR1 LNHDA and CDR2 SQIVND (reference sequence). The DNA of the CDR3 is TGTGCCAGTAGTTTTACAGGACAGGGGGCGGGAGATACGCAGTATTTT. Encoded protein: CASSFTGQGAGDTQYF.

This sequence joins TRBV27 and TRBJ2-3; 7 nucleotides agree with TRBD2. CDR1 is MNHEY, CDR2 SMNVEV, per germline (reference sequence). The V gene end was trimmed by 3 bases and the J gene end by 4 bases; junction bases not matched to a gene: 10. The CDR3 has 16 residues. CDR3 sequence (DNA): TGTGCCAGCAGTTTCCGAGCGGGGTCATACTCAGATACGCAGTATTTT. Its protein is CASSFRAGSYSDTQYF.